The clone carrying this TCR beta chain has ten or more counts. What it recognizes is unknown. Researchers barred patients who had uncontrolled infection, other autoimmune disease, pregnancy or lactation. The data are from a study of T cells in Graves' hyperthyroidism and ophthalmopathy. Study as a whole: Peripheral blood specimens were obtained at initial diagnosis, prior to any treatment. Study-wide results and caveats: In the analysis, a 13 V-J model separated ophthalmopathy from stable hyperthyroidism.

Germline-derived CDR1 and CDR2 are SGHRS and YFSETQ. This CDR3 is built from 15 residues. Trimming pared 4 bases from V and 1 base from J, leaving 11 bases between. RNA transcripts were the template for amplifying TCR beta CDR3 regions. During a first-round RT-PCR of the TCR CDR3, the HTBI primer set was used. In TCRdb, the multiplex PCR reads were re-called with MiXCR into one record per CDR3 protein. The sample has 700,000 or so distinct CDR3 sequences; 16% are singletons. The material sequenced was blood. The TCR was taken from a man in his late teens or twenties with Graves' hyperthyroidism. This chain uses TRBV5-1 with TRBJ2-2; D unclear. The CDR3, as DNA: TGCGCCAGCAGCGTCGAAGGTTTGAACACCGGGGAGCTGTTTTTT. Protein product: CASSVEGLNTGELFF.